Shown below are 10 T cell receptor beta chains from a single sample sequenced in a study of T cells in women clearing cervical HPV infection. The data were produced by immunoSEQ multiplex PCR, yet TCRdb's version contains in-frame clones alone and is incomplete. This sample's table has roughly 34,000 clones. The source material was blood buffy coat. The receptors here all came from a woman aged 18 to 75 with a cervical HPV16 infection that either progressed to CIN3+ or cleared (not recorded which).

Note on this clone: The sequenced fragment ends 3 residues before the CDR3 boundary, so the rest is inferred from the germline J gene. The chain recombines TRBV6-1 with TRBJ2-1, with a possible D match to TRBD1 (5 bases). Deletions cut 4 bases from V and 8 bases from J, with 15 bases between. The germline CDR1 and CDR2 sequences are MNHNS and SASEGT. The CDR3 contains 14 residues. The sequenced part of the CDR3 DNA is TGTGCCAGCAGTGTAGAAAGGGGAAGAGATGAG. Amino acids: CASSVERGRDE. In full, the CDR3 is CASSVERGRDEQFF.

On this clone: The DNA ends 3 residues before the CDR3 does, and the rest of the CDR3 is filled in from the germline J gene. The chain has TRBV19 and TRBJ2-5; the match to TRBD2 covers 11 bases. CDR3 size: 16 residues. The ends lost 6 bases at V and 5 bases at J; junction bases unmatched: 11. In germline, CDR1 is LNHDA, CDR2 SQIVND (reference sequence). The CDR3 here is CASRTNIAGGQETQYF. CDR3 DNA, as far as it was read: TGTGCCAGTAGGACAAATATAGCGGGAGGGCAGGAGACC.

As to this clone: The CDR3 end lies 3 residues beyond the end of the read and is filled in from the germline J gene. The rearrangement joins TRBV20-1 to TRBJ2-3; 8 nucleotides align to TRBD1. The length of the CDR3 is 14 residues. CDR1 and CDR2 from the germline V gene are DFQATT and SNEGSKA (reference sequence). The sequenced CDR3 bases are TGCAGTGCTAGGCCCGGGACAGGACAAGAGACG. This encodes CSARPGTGQET. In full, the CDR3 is CSARPGTGQETQYF.

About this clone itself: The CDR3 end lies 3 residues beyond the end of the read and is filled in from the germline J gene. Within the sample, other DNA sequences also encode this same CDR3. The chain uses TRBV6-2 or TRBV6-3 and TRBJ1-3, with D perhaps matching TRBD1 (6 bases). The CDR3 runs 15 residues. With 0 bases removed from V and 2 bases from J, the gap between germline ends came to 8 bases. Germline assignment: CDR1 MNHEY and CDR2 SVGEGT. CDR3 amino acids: CASSYSGGPGNTIYF. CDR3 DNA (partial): TGTGCCAGCAGTTACTCAGGGGGACCTGGAAACACC.

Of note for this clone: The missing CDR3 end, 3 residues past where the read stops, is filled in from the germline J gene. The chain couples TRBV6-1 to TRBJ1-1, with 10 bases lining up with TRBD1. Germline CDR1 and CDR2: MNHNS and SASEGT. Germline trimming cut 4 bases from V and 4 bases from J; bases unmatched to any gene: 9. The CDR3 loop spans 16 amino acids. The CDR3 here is CASSAGQGSLGTEAFF. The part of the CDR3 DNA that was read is TGTGCCAGCAGTGCGGGACAGGGGAGTTTGGGCACTGAA.

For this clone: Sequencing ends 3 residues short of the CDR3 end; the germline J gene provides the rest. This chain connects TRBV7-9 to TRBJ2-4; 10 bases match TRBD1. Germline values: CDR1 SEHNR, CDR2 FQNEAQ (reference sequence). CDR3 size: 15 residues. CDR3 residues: CASSPDGTGVYGQYF. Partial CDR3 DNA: TGTGCCAGCAGCCCCGACGGGACAGGGGTCTATGGT.

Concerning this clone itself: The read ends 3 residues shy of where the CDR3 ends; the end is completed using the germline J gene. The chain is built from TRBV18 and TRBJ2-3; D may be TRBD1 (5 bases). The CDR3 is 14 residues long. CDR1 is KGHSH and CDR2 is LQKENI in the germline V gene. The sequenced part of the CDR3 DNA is TGTGCCAGCTCACCACAGGGGCAAGGGCAGCCG. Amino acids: CASSPQGQGQP. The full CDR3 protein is CASSPQGQGQPQYF.

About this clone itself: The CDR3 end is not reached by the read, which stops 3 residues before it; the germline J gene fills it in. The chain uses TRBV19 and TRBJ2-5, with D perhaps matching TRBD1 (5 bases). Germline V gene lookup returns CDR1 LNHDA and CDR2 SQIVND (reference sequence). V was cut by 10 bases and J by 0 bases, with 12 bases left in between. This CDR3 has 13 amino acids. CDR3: CATSRAYQETQYF. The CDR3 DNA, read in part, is TGTGCCACCTCCAGGGCGTACCAAGAGACC.

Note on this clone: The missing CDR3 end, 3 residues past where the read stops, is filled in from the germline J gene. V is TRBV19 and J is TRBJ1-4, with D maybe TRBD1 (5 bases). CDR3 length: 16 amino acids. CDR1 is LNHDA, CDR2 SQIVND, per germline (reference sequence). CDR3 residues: CASQKRGFSGANVLFF. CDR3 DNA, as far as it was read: TGTGCCAGTCAGAAGAGGGGCTTCTCTGGGGCCAACGTA.

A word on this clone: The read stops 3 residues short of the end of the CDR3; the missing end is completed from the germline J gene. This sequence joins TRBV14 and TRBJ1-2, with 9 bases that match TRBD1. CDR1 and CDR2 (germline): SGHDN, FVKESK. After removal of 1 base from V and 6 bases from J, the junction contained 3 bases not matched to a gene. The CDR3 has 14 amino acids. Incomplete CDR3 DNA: TGTGCCAGCAGCCAAGTACAGGGGGCCCATGGC. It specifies CASSQVQGAHG. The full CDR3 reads CASSQVQGAHGYTF.